One TCR beta chain is described in this entry. The germline gives CDR1 KGHDR, CDR2 SFDVKD. The V end was cut by 2 bases, the J end by 4 bases, with 9 bases between. CDR3 length: 14 residues. The sample originates from a study of T cell responses to AZD1222 COVID-19 vaccine. Measured with immunoSEQ multiplex PCR; TCRdb has only the in-frame clones, and not every one. The table lists 100,000 to 110,000 clones, around 89% of them singletons. The sample consisted of peripheral blood, taken on day 0 of AZD1222 vaccination. The TCR originated in an adult in good health. The V gene is TRBV24-1, the J gene TRBJ2-3, with D possibly being TRBD1 or TRBD2 (5 bases each). The CDR3 region is CATSDSGQSDTQYF. The CDR3 DNA reads TGTGCCACCAGTGATTCGGGGCAGTCAGATACGCAGTATTTT.